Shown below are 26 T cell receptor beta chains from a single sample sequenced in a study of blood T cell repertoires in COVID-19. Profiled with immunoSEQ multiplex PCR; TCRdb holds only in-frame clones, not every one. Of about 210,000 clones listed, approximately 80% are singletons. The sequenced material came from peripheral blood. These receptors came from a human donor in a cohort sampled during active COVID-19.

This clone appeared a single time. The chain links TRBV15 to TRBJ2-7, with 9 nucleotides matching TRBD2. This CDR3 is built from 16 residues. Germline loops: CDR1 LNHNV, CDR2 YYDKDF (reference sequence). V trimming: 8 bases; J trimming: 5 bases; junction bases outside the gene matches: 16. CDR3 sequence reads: CATRGSLSGSSHEQYF. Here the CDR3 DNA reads TGTGCCACCCGCGGTTCTCTTAGCGGGAGTTCTCACGAGCAGTACTTC.

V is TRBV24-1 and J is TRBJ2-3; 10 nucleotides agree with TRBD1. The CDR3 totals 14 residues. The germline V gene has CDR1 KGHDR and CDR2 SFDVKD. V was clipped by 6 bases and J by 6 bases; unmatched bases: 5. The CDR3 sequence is CATSPGTGEDTQYF. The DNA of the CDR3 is TGTGCCACCAGTCCTGGGACAGGGGAGGATACGCAGTATTTT.

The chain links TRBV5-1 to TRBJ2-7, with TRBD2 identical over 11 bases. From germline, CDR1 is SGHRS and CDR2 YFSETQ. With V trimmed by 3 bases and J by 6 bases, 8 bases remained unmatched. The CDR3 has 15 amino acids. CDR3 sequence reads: CASSWSGTSGREQYF. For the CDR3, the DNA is TGCGCCAGCAGCTGGTCCGGGACTAGCGGTCGCGAGCAGTACTTC.

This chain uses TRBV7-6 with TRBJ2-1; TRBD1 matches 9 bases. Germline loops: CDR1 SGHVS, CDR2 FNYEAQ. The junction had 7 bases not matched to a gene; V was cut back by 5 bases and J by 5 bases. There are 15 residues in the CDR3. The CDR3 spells CASSRRDRADNEQFF. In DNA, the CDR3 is TGTGCCAGCAGCCGCCGGGACAGGGCCGACAATGAGCAGTTCTTC. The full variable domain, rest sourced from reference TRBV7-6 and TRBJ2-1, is GAGVSQSPRYKVTKRGQDVALRCDPISGHVSLYWYRQALGQGPEFLTYFNYEAQQDKSGLPNDRFSAERPEGSISTLTIQRTEQRDSAMYRCASSRRDRADNEQFFGPGTRLTVL.

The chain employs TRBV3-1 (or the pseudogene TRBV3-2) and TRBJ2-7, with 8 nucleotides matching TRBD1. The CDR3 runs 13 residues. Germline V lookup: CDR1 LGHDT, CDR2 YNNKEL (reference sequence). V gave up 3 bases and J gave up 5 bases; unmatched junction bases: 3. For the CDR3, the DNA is TGTGCCAGCAGCCACGGACAGGGAGACGAGCAGTACTTC. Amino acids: CASSHGQGDEQYF.

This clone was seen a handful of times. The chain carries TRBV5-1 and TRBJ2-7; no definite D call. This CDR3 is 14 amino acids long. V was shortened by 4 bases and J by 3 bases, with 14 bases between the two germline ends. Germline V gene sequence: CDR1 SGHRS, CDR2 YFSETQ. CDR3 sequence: CASSQNSPYYEQYF. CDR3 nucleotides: TGCGCCAGCAGCCAGAACAGTCCATACTACGAGCAGTACTTC.

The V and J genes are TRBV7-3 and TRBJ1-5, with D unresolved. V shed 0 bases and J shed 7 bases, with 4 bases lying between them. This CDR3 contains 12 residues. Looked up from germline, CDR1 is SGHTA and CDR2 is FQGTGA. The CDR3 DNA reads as TGTGCCAGCAGCTTAACTGCGCAGCCCCAGCATTTT. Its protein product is CASSLTAQPQHF.

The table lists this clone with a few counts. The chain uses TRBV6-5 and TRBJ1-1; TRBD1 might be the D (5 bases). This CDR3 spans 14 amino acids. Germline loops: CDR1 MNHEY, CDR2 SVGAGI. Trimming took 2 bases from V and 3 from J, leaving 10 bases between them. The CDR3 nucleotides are TGTGCCAGCAGTTACAAAGACAGATACACTGAAGCTTTCTTT. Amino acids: CASSYKDRYTEAFF.

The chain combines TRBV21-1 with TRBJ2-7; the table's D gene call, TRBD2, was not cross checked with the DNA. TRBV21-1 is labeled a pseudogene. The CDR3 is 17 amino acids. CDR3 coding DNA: TGTGCCAGCAGCAAAATTCCCTGGGAGACAAGCTCCTACGAGCAGTACTTC. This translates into CASSKIPWETSSYEQYF.

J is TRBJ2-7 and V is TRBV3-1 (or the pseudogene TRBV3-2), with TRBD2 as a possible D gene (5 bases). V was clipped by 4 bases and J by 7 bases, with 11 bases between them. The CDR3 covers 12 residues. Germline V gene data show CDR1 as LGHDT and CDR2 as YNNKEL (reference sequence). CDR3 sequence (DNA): TGTGCCAGCAGCCCCACGGGGAGAGAGCAGTACTTC. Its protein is CASSPTGREQYF.

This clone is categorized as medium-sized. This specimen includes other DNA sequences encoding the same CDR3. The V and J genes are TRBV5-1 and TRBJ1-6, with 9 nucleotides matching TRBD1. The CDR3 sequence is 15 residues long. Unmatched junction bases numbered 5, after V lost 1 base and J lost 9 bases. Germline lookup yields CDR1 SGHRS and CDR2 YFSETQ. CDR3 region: CASSLKGQGGSPLHF. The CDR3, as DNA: TGCGCCAGCAGCTTGAAGGGACAGGGAGGTTCACCCCTCCACTTT.

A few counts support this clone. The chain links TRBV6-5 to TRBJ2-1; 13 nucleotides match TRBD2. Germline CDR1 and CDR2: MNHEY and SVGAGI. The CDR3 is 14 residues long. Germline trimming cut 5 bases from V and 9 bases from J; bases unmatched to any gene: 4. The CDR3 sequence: CASSTGLAGLEQFF. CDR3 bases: TGTGCCAGCAGTACGGGACTAGCGGGACTTGAGCAGTTCTTC.

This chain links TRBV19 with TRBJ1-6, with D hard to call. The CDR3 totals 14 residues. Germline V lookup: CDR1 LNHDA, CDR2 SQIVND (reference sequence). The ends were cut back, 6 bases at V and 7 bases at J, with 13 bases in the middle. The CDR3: CASRNREGNSPLHF. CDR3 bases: TGTGCCAGTAGGAACCGGGAAGGGAATTCACCCCTCCACTTT.

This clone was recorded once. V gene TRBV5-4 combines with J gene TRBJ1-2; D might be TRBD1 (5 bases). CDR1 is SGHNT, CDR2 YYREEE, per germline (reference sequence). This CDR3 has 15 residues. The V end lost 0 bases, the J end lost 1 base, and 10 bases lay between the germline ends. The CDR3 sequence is CASSLGFGGNYGYTF. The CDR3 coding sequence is TGTGCCAGCAGCTTGGGTTTCGGGGGTAACTATGGCTACACCTTC.

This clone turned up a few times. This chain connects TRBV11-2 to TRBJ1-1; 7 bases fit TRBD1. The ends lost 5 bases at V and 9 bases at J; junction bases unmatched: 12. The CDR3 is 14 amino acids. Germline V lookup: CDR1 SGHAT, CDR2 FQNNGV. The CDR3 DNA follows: TGTGCCAGCAGCGGAAGGGGGCAAGGGGTTAAAGCTTTCTTT. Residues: CASSGRGQGVKAFF.

The CDR3 protein is CASSMGRGEAFF. The CDR3, as DNA: TGTGCCAGTAGTATGGGGCGAGGTGAAGCTTTCTTT. The J gene is TRBJ1-1, the V gene TRBV19; a weak D match, TRBD1 (5 bases). There are 12 residues in the CDR3. The germline gives CDR1 LNHDA, CDR2 SQIVND (reference sequence). The V end was cut by 3 bases, the J end by 7 bases, with 9 bases between.

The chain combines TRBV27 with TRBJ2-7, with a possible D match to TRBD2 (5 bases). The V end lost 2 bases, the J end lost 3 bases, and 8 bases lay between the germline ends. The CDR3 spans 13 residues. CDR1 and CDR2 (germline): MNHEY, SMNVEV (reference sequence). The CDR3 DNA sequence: TGTGCCAGCAGTTTAATGAGCGGCTACGAGCAGTACTTC. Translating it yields CASSLMSGYEQYF.

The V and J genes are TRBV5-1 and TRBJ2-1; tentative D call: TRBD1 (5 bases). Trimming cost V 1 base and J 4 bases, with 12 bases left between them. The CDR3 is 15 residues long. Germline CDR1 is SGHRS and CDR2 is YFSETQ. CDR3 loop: CASSLSQGIYNEQFF. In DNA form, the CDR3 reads TGCGCCAGCAGCTTGAGCCAGGGAATATACAATGAGCAGTTCTTC.

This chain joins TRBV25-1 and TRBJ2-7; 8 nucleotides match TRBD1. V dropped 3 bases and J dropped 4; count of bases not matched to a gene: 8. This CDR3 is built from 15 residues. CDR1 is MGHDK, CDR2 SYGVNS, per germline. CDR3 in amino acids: CASSDHGTGEYEQYF. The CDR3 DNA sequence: TGTGCCAGCAGTGATCACGGGACAGGAGAGTACGAGCAGTACTTC.

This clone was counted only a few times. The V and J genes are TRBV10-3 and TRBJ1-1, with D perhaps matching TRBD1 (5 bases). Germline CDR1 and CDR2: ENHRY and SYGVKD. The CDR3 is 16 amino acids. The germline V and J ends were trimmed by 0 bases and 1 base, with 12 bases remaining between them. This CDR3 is CAISESPGTPNTEAFF. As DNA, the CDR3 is TGTGCCATCAGTGAGTCCCCCGGGACTCCGAACACTGAAGCTTTCTTT.

This CDR3 is CASSVEAGASSGNTIYF. The CDR3 nucleotides read TGTGCCAGCAGCGTAGAAGCAGGGGCGAGCTCTGGAAACACCATATATTTT. This rearrangement joins TRBV9 to TRBJ1-3; perhaps TRBD1 as D (6 bases). The CDR3 is 17 amino acids. V shed 0 bases and J shed 0 bases, with 13 bases lying between them. Germline V gives CDR1 SGDLS, CDR2 YYNGEE.

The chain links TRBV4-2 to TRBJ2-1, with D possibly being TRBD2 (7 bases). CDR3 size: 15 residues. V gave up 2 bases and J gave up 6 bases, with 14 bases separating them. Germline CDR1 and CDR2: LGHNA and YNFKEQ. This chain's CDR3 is CASSQSPAGANEQFF. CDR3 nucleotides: TGTGCCAGCAGCCAAAGCCCCGCGGGGGCCAATGAGCAGTTCTTC.

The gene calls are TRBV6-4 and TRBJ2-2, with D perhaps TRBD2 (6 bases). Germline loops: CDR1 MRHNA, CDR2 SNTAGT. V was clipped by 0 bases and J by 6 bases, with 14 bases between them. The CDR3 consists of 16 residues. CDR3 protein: CASSDSSLGGSGELFF. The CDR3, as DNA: TGTGCCAGCAGTGACTCGTCTCTCGGAGGGTCCGGGGAGCTGTTTTTT.

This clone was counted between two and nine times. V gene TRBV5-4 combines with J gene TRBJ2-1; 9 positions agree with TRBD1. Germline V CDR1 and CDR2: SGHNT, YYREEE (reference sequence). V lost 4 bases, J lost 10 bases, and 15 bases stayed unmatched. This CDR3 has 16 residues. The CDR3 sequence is CASSRKDRGRMMEQFF. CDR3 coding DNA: TGTGCCAGCAGCCGCAAGGACAGGGGACGGATGATGGAGCAGTTCTTC.

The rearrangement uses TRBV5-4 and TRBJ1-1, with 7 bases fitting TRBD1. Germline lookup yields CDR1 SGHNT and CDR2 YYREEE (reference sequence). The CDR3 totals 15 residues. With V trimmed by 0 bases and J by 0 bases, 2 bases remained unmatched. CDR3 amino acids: CASSLDQGVNTEAFF. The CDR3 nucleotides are TGTGCCAGCAGCTTGGATCAGGGGGTGAACACTGAAGCTTTCTTT.

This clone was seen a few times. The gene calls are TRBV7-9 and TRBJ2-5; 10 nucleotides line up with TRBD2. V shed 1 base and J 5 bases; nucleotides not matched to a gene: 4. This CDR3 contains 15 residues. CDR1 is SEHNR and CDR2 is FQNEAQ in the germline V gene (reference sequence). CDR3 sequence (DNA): TGTGCCAGCAGCTTAGGGGGACTAGCGATCGAGACCCAGTACTTC. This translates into CASSLGGLAIETQYF.